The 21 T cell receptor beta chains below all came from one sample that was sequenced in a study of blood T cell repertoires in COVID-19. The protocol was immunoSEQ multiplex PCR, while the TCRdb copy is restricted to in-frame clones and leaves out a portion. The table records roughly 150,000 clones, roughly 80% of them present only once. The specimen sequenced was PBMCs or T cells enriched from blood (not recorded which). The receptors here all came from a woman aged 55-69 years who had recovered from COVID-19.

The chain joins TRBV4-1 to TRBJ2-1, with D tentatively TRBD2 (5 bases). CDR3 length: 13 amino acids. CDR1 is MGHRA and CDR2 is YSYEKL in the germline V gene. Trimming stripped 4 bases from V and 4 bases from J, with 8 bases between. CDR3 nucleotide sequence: TGCGCCAGCAGCCGGACTGGATACAATGAGCAGTTCTTC. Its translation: CASSRTGYNEQFF.

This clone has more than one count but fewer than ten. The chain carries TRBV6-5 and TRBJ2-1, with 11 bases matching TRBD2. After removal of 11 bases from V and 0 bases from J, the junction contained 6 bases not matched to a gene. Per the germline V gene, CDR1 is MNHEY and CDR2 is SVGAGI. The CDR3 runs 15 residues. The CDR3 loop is CAARLAGNSYNEQFF. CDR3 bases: TGTGCCGCACGACTAGCGGGGAACTCCTACAATGAGCAGTTCTTC.

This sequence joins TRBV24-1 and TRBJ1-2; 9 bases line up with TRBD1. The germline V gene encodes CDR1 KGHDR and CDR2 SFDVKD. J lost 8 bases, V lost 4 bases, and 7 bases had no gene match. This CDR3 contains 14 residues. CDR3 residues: CATSESGTGLGYTF. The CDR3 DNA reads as TGTGCCACCAGTGAATCCGGGACAGGGCTCGGCTACACCTTC.

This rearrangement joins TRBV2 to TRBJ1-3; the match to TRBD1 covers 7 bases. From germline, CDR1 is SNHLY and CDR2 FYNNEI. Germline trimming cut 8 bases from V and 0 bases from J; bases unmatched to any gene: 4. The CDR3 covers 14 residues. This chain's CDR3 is CASRGQASGNTIYF. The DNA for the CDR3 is TGTGCCAGCCGAGGACAGGCCTCTGGAAACACCATATATTTT.

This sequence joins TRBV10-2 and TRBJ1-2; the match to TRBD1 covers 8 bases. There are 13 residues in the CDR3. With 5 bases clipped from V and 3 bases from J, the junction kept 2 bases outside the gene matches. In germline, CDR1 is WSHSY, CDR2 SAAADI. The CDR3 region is CASSYRGDYGYTF. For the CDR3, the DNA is TGCGCCAGCAGTTACAGGGGGGACTATGGCTACACCTTC.

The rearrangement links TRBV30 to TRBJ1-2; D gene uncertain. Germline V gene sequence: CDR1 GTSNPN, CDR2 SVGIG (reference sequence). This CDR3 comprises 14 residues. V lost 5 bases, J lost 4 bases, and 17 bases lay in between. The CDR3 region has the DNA TGTGCCTGGTACGAGGAGGGCATGAGCTATGGCTACACCTTC. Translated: CAWYEEGMSYGYTF.

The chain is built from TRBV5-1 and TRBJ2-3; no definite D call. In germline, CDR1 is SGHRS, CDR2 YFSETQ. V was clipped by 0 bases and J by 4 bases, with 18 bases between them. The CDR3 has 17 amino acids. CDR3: CASSLGRRARDPDTQYF. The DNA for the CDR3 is TGCGCCAGCAGCTTGGGGAGACGCGCTAGAGACCCAGATACGCAGTATTTT.

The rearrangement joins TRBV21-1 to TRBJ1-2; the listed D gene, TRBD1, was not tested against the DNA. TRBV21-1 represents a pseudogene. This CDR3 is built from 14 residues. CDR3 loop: CASSKGQGESGYTF. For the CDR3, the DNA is TGTGCCAGCAGCAAAGGACAGGGGGAATCTGGCTACACCTTC.

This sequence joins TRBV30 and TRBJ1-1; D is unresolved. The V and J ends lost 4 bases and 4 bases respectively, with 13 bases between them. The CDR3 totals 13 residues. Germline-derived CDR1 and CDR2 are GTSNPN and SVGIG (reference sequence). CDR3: CAWMQVSGTEAFF. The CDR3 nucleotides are TGTGCCTGGATGCAGGTTTCAGGCACTGAAGCTTTCTTT.

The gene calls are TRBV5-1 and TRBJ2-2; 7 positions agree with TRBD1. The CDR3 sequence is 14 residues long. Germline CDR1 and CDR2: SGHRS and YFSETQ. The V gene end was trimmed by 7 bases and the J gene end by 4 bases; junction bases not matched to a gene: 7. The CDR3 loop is CASLTGLGTGELFF. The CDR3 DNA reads TGCGCCAGCTTGACAGGGTTAGGCACCGGGGAGCTGTTTTTT.

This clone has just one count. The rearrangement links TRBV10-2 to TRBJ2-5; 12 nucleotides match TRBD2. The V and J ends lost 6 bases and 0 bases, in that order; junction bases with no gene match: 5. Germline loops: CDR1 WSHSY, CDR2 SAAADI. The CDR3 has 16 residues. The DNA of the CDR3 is TGCGCCAGCAGCCTGACTAGCGGGGGCTACCAAGAGACCCAGTACTTC. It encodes CASSLTSGGYQETQYF.

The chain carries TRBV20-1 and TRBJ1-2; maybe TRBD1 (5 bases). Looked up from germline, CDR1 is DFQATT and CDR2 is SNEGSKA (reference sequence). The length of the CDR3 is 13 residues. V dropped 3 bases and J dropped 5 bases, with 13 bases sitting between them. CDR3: CSASSSGNYGYTF. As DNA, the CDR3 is TGCAGTGCTAGTTCATCAGGGAATTATGGCTACACCTTC.

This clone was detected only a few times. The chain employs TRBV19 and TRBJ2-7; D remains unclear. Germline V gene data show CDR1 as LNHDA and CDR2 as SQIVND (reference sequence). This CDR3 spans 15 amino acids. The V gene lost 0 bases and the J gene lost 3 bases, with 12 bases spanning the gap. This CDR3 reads CASSIEGLVGYEQYF. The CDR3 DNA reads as TGTGCCAGTAGTATAGAGGGTCTAGTGGGCTACGAGCAGTACTTC.

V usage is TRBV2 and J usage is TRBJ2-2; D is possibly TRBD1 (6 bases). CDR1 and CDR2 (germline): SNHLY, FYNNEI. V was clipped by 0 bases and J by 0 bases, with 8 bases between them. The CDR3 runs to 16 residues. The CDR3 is CASSEAGGSNTGELFF. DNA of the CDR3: TGTGCCAGCAGTGAAGCAGGGGGTTCGAACACCGGGGAGCTGTTTTTT. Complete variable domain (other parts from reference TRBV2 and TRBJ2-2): EPEVTQTPSHQVTQMGQEVILRCVPISNHLYFYWYRQILGQKVEFLVSFYNNEISEKSEIFDDQFSVERPDGSNFTLKIRSTKLEDSAMYFCASSEAGGSNTGELFFGEGSRLTVL.

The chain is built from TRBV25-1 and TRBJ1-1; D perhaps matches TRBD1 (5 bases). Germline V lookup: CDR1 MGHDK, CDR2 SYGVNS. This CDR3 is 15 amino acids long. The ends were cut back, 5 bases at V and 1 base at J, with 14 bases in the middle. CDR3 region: CASSPLQERNTEAFF. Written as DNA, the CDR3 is TGTGCCAGCAGTCCCTTACAGGAGAGGAACACTGAAGCTTTCTTT.

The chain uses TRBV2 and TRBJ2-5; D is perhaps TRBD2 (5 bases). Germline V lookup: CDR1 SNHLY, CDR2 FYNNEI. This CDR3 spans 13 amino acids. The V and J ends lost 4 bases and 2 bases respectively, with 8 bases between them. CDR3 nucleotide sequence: TGTGCCAGCAGTGCCAGCGGTCAAGAGACCCAGTACTTC. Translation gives CASSASGQETQYF.

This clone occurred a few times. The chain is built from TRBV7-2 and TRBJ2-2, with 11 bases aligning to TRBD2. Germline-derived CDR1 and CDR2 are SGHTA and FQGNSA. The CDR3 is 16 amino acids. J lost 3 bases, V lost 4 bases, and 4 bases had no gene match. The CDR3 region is CASSSLAGGYTGELFF. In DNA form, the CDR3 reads TGTGCCAGCAGCTCTTTAGCGGGGGGGTACACCGGGGAGCTGTTTTTT. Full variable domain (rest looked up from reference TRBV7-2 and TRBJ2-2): GAGVSQSPSNKVTEKGKDVELRCDPISGHTALYWYRQSLGQGLEFLIYFQGNSAPDKSGLPSDRFSAERTGGSVSTLTIQRTQQEDSAVYLCASSSLAGGYTGELFFGEGSRLTVL.

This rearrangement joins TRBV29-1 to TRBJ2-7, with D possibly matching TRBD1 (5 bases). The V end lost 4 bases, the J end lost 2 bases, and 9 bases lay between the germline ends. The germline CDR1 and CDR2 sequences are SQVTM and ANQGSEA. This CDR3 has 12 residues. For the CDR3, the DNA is TGCAGCGTTGGGGGCAGCCCCTACGAGCAGTACTTC. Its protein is CSVGGSPYEQYF.

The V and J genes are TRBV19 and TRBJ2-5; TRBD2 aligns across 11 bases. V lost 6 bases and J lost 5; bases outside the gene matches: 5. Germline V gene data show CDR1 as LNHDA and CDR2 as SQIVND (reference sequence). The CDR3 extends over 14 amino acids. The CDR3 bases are TGTGCCAGTAGACCGACTAGCGGGGATGAGACCCAGTACTTC. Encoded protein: CASRPTSGDETQYF.

In DNA, the CDR3 is TGTGCCTTCGGGACAGTCTCCTACGAGCAGTACTTC. Its translation: CAFGTVSYEQYF. This sequence joins TRBV30 and TRBJ2-7, with 7 bases that match TRBD1. Germline V gene lookup returns CDR1 GTSNPN and CDR2 SVGIG (reference sequence). With 7 bases clipped from V and 0 bases from J, the junction kept 3 bases outside the gene matches. The CDR3 is 12 amino acids.

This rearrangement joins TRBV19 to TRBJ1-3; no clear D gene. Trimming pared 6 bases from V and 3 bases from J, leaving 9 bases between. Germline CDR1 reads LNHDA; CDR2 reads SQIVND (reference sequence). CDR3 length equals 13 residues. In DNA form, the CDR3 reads TGTGCCAGTAGGGTGGGAGTTGGAAACACCATATATTTT. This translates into CASRVGVGNTIYF.